This is a list of T cell receptor beta chains from one sample in a study of CD8 T cells in Susac syndrome. TCRdb independently ran MiXCR on the immunoSEQ multiplex PCR reads; one entry per CDR3 protein. The repertoire has about 250,000 distinct CDR3 sequences, 93% of them found once; the top ten carry 0.06% to 0.08%. The sequenced sample was CD4+ T cells from PBMCs. These receptors originate from a human donor with multiple sclerosis. Each CDR3 is given with its conserved first and last residue.

V gene: TRBV18; J gene: TRBJ2-3; CDR3 length: 15; CDR3 protein: CASSPSGLARDTQYF
V gene: TRBV19; J gene: TRBJ2-6; CDR3 length: 13; CDR3 protein: CASSGQGRNVLTF
V gene: TRBV18; J gene: TRBJ1-6; CDR3 length: 14; CDR3 protein: CASSWGSQNSPLHF
V gene: TRBV5-1; J gene: TRBJ2-2; CDR3 length: 15; CDR3 protein: CASSLSPRVTGELFF
V gene: TRBV24-1; J gene: TRBJ2-5; CDR3 length: 14; CDR3 protein: CATRASGSRETQYF
V gene: TRBV19; J gene: TRBJ1-2; CDR3 length: 16; CDR3 protein: CASSIRAVSRDYGYTF
V gene: TRBV20-1; J gene: TRBJ2-3; CDR3 length: 11; CDR3 protein: CSASPGPTQYF
V gene: TRBV7-9; J gene: TRBJ2-5; CDR3 length: 19; CDR3 protein: CASSPGLAGGSRSRETQYF
V gene: TRBV20-1; J gene: TRBJ1-3; CDR3 length: 12; CDR3 protein: CSARASGNTIYF
V gene: TRBV5-4; J gene: TRBJ2-1; CDR3 length: 16; CDR3 protein: CASSLASGTRSHEQFF
V gene: TRBV6-5; J gene: TRBJ2-2; CDR3 length: 12; CDR3 protein: CASSSFTGELFF
V gene: TRBV24-1; J gene: TRBJ2-3; CDR3 length: 15; CDR3 protein: CATSERAIRGDTQYF
V gene: TRBV28; J gene: TRBJ2-4; CDR3 length: 16; CDR3 protein: CASSLWFTSDQNIQYF
V gene: TRBV9; J gene: TRBJ2-5; CDR3 length: 16; CDR3 protein: CASSVGGQTVGETQYF
V gene: TRBV29-1; J gene: TRBJ2-5; CDR3 length: 15; CDR3 protein: CSVERRILAGETQYF
V gene: TRBV3-1; J gene: TRBJ2-5; CDR3 length: 16; CDR3 protein: CASSLRLAAYQETQYF
V gene: TRBV7-9; J gene: TRBJ2-2; CDR3 length: 17; CDR3 protein: CASSRIGGRLDTGELFF
V gene: TRBV29-1; J gene: TRBJ2-1; CDR3 length: 13; CDR3 protein: CSARRGAYNEQFF
V gene: TRBV30; J gene: TRBJ2-3; CDR3 length: 13; CDR3 protein: CAWSVQVSNTQYF
V gene: TRBV24-1; J gene: TRBJ2-2; CDR3 length: 16; CDR3 protein: CATSERDYSGTGELFF
V gene: TRBV24-1; J gene: TRBJ2-5; CDR3 length: 16; CDR3 protein: CATSDTRREGRETQYF
V gene: TRBV27; J gene: TRBJ2-5; CDR3 length: 16; CDR3 protein: CASSVSGTGGWETQYF
V gene: TRBV29-1; J gene: TRBJ2-7; CDR3 length: 14; CDR3 protein: CSVDRLGGPYEQYF
V gene: TRBV4-1; J gene: TRBJ1-2; CDR3 length: 17; CDR3 protein: CASSQGTGGYVNYGYTF
V gene: TRBV29-1; J gene: TRBJ2-5; CDR3 length: 13; CDR3 protein: CSVEEQQQETQYF
V gene: TRBV15; J gene: TRBJ2-3; CDR3 length: 17; CDR3 protein: CATSRSFLGKSTDTQYF
V gene: TRBV11-3; J gene: TRBJ2-2; CDR3 length: 17; CDR3 protein: CASSPRGSRGGKGELFF
V gene: TRBV30; J gene: TRBJ1-3; CDR3 length: 13; CDR3 protein: CAWRVSGGNTIYF
V gene: TRBV6-1; J gene: TRBJ1-5; CDR3 length: 16; CDR3 protein: CASSPLDRGKNQPQHF
V gene: TRBV5-1; J gene: TRBJ2-4; CDR3 length: 16; CDR3 protein: CASSLEVQATKNIQYF
V gene: TRBV6-6; J gene: TRBJ1-4; CDR3 length: 14; CDR3 protein: CASSPGFGNEKLFF
V gene: TRBV20-1; J gene: TRBJ2-3; CDR3 length: 18; CDR3 protein: CSLPSRPEDREYTDTQYF
V gene: TRBV3-1; J gene: TRBJ2-2; CDR3 length: 13; CDR3 protein: CASSPGFTGELFF
V gene: TRBV24-1; J gene: TRBJ2-3; CDR3 length: 12; CDR3 protein: CATSATQDTQYF
V gene: TRBV2; J gene: TRBJ1-1; CDR3 length: 12; CDR3 protein: CTSSDVGTEAFF
V gene: TRBV6-5; J gene: TRBJ2-3; CDR3 length: 14; CDR3 protein: CASSIAGGGDTQYF
V gene: TRBV3-1; J gene: TRBJ1-2; CDR3 length: 15; CDR3 protein: CASSSPRGRVGGYTF
V gene: TRBV9; J gene: TRBJ2-4; CDR3 length: 13; CDR3 protein: CASSAGQGPLQYF
V gene: TRBV24-1; J gene: TRBJ1-5; CDR3 length: 15; CDR3 protein: CATSETGAVNQPQHF
V gene: TRBV29-1; J gene: TRBJ1-1; CDR3 length: 12; CDR3 protein: CSSGTANTEAFF
V gene: TRBV7-3; J gene: TRBJ1-6; CDR3 length: 15; CDR3 protein: CASSLTETPNSPLHF